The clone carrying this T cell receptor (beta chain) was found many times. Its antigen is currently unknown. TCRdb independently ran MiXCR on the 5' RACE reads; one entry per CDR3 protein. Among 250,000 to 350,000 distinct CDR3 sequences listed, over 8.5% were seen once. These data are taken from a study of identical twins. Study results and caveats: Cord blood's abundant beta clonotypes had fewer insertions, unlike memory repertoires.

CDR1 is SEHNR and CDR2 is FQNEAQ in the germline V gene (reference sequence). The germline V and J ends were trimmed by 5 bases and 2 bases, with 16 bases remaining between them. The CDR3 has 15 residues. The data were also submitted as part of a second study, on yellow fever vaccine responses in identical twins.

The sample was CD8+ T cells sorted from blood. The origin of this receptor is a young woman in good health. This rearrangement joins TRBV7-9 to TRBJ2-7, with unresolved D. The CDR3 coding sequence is TGTGCCAGCAGCCCCCAAGACCGTCCGACCTACGAGCAGTACTTC. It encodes CASSPQDRPTYEQYF. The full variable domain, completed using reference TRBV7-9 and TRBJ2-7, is DTGVSQNPRHKITKRGQNVTFRCDPISEHNRLYWYRQTLGQGPEFLTYFQNEAQLEKSRLLSDRFSAERPKGSFSTLEIQRTEQGDSAMYLCASSPQDRPTYEQYFGPGTRLTVT.